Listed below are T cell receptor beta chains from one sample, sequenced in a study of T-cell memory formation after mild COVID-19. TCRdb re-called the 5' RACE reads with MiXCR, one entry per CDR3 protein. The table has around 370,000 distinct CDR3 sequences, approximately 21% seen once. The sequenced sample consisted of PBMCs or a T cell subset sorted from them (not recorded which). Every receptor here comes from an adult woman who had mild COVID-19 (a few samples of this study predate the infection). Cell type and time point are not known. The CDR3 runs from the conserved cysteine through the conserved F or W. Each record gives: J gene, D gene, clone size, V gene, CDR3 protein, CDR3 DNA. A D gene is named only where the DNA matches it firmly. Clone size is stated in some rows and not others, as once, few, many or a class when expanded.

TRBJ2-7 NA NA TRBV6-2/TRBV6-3 CASRTWGYEQYF TGTGCCAGCAGGACTTGGGGCTACGAGCAGTACTTC
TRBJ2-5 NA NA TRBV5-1 CASSLGDGGETQYF TGCGCCAGCAGCTTGGGAGATGGGGGAGAGACCCAGTACTTC
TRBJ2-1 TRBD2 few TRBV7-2 CASSWISGRPNSYNEQFF TGTGCCAGCAGCTGGATTAGCGGGAGACCAAACTCCTACAATGAGCAGTTCTTC
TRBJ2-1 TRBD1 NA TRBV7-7 CASSLAWTGNNEQFF TGTGCTAGCAGCTTAGCGTGGACAGGCAACAATGAGCAGTTCTTC
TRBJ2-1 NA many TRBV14 CASSQGGNEQFF TGTGCCAGCAGCCAAGGCGGCAATGAGCAGTTCTTC
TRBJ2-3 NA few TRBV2 CASNGGLGPQQYF TGTGCCAGCAATGGGGGATTGGGCCCGCAGCAGTATTTT
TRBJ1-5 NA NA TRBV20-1 CSATHTYSNQPQHF TGCAGTGCTACCCACACTTATAGCAATCAGCCCCAGCATTTT
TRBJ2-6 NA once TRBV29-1 CSVVVRERGANVLTF TGCAGCGTTGTCGTCAGGGAGAGGGGGGCCAACGTCCTGACTTTC
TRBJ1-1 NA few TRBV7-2 CASIAWEGTEAFF TGTGCCAGCATCGCCTGGGAAGGGACTGAAGCTTTCTTT
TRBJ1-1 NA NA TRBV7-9 CASSLAVQGVAEAFF TGTGCCAGCAGCTTAGCGGTTCAGGGAGTGGCTGAAGCTTTCTTT
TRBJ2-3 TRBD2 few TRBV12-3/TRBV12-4 CASSLYPSGESTDTQYF TGTGCCAGCAGTTTATATCCTAGCGGGGAGAGCACAGATACGCAGTATTTT
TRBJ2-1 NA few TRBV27 CASSFQAMNEQFF TGTGCCAGCAGTTTCCAGGCGATGAATGAGCAGTTCTTC
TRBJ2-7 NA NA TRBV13 CASSLGRGALSYEQYF TGTGCCAGCAGTCTTGGACGGGGGGCCTTATCCTACGAGCAGTACTTC
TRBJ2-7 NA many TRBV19 CASRAASYEQYF TGTGCCAGTAGGGCAGCCTCCTACGAGCAGTACTTC
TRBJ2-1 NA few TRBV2 CASTPAIGNEQFF TGTGCCAGCACCCCGGCGATCGGAAATGAGCAGTTCTTC
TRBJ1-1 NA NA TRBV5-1 CASSQAGVYAEAFF TGCGCCAGCAGCCAGGCAGGGGTGTACGCTGAAGCTTTCTTT
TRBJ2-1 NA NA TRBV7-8 CASSSNRASSYNEQFF TGTGCCAGCAGCTCTAACAGGGCGAGCTCCTACAATGAGCAGTTCTTC
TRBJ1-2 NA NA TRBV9 CASSVQGEDGYTF TGTGCCAGCAGCGTCCAAGGAGAAGATGGCTACACCTTC
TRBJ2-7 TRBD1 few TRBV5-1 CASSLGQGSVGEQYF TGCGCCAGCAGCCTAGGACAGGGGAGTGTTGGGGAGCAGTACTTC
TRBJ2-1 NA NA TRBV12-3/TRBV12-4 CASSSARLRSVEKNEQFF TGTGCCAGCAGTTCCGCCCGTCTGCGTAGCGTGGAGAAGAATGAGCAGTTCTTC
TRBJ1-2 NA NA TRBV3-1 CASSPRQSYGYTF TGTGCCAGCAGCCCCAGACAGTCATATGGCTACACCTTC
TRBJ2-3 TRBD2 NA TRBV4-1 CASNRGGSTDTQYF TGCGCCAGCAATCGGGGGGGTAGCACAGATACGCAGTATTTT
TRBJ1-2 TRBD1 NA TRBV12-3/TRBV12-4 CSSRSQGIGGYTF TGTTCCAGCAGGTCACAGGGGATAGGAGGCTACACCTTC
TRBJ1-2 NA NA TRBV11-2 CASSQAGRRSGYTF TGTGCCAGCAGCCAGGCCGGGAGAAGGAGTGGCTACACCTTC
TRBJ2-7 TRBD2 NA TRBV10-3 CAISPLAGEQYF TGTGCCATCAGTCCCCTAGCGGGAGAGCAGTACTTC
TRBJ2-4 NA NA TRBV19 CASSRARAGLKNIQYF TGTGCCAGTAGTAGGGCTCGGGCGGGGCTCAAAAACATTCAGTACTTC
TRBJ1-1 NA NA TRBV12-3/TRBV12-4 CASSWGGKATTEAFF TGTGCCAGCAGTTGGGGGGGTAAGGCTACCACTGAAGCTTTCTTT
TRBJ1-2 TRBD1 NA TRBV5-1 CASSGLPGQGYGYTF TGCGCCAGCAGCGGATTACCGGGACAGGGTTATGGCTACACCTTC
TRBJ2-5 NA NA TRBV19 CASTHGGTQYF TGTGCCAGTACCCATGGAGGGACCCAGTACTTC
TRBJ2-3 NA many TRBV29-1 CSVEAQGVADTQYF TGCAGCGTTGAAGCCCAGGGTGTAGCAGATACGCAGTATTTT
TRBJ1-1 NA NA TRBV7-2 CASSVETNVNTEAFF TGTGCCAGCAGCGTAGAGACAAACGTGAACACTGAAGCTTTCTTT
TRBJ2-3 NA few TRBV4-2 CASSQATDTQYF TGTGCCAGCAGCCAAGCCACAGATACGCAGTATTTT
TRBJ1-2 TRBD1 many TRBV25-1 CASNPGGEGYTF TGTGCCAGTAACCCAGGGGGAGAGGGCTACACCTTC
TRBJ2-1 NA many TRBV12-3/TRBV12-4 CASTSGLGEQFF TGTGCCAGCACCTCGGGGTTAGGCGAGCAGTTCTTC